Shown below are 25 T cell receptor beta chains from a single sample sequenced in a study of T cell responses to AZD1222 COVID-19 vaccine. Produced via immunoSEQ multiplex PCR; TCRdb's table is partial and in-frame only. The table shows more than 100,000 clones, with roughly 92% occurring only once. This specimen consisted of peripheral blood, obtained on day 0 of AZD1222 vaccination. The source is an adult in good health.

V is TRBV6-5 and J is TRBJ1-3; 9 nucleotides align to TRBD1. Germline V gives CDR1 MNHEY, CDR2 SVGAGI. The CDR3 is 16 residues long. V lost 0 bases, J lost 4 bases, and 4 bases stayed unmatched. The DNA of the CDR3 is TGTGCCAGCAGTTACTCCGCGGGACAGGGAGGAAACACCATATATTTT. Protein sequence: CASSYSAGQGGNTIYF.

The chain has TRBV7-6 and TRBJ1-4; TRBD1 is a possible D gene (5 bases). The germline V and J ends were trimmed by 5 bases and 8 bases, with 12 bases remaining between them. CDR1 SGHVS and CDR2 FNYEAQ come from the germline V gene. The CDR3 totals 13 residues. CDR3 in amino acids: CASSPAWGEKLFF. Here the CDR3 DNA reads TGTGCCAGCAGCCCGGCATGGGGGGAAAAACTGTTTTTT.

The chain combines TRBV2 with TRBJ2-7, with D possibly matching TRBD2 (5 bases). The CDR3 sequence is 12 residues long. Deletions cut 7 bases from V and 7 bases from J, with 14 bases between. The germline V gene encodes CDR1 SNHLY and CDR2 FYNNEI. The CDR3 here is CASKNGVWEQYF. In DNA form, the CDR3 reads TGTGCCAGCAAAAACGGGGTTTGGGAGCAGTACTTC.

J is TRBJ2-7 and V is TRBV5-1; 7 nucleotides match TRBD1. This CDR3 is built from 15 residues. Germline CDR1 and CDR2: SGHRS and YFSETQ. The V segment lost 0 bases and the J segment 2 bases; nucleotides outside the gene matches: 5. The CDR3: CASSLEGTETYEQYF. As DNA, the CDR3 is TGCGCCAGCAGCTTGGAGGGGACAGAAACCTACGAGCAGTACTTC.

The chain couples TRBV27 to TRBJ2-3; D not resolved. The length of the CDR3 is 16 residues. Germline values: CDR1 MNHEY, CDR2 SMNVEV (reference sequence). The ends were cut back, 0 bases at V and 1 base at J, with 11 bases in the middle. The CDR3 sequence is CASSLSIGPRTDTQYF. CDR3 in DNA: TGTGCCAGCAGTTTATCGATCGGGCCGCGCACAGATACGCAGTATTTT.

The J gene is TRBJ2-1, the V gene TRBV13, with D maybe TRBD1 (5 bases). CDR3 length: 15 amino acids. Germline-derived CDR1 and CDR2 are PRHDT and FYEKMQ (reference sequence). V shed 3 bases and J shed 1 base, with 10 bases lying between them. The CDR3 spells CASSFESGSYNEQFF. CDR3 nucleotide sequence: TGTGCCAGCAGCTTTGAGTCAGGGTCCTACAATGAGCAGTTCTTC.

This chain connects TRBV3-1 (or the pseudogene TRBV3-2) to TRBJ2-4; D is tentatively TRBD1 or TRBD2 (5 bases each). CDR3 length equals 15 residues. The germline V gene has CDR1 LGHDT and CDR2 YNNKEL (reference sequence). V was shortened by 1 base and J by 2 bases, with 9 bases between the two germline ends. CDR3 loop: CASSQGVGPKNIQYF. The CDR3 DNA is TGTGCCAGCAGCCAAGGGGTGGGACCCAAAAACATTCAGTACTTC.

This chain joins TRBV10-2 and TRBJ1-3; the D gene is possibly TRBD1 (5 bases). Germline lookup yields CDR1 WSHSY and CDR2 SAAADI. The CDR3 covers 13 residues. The V end was cut by 7 bases, the J end by 2 bases, with 9 bases between. The CDR3 coding sequence is TGCGCCAGCATAGCAGGGACTGGAAACACCATATATTTT. Its translation is CASIAGTGNTIYF.

The rearrangement uses TRBV5-1 and TRBJ2-3; D not resolved. This CDR3 spans 12 amino acids. The V end lost 0 bases, the J end lost 6 bases, and 5 bases lay between the germline ends. Germline CDR1 and CDR2: SGHRS and YFSETQ. CDR3 sequence (DNA): TGCGCCAGCAGCTTGGCAGCCGATACGCAGTATTTT. The encoded protein is CASSLAADTQYF.

The chain links TRBV5-5 to TRBJ1-5, with D possibly TRBD1 on 5 matching bases. The CDR3 covers 16 residues. The ends were cut back, 0 bases at V and 4 bases at J, with 14 bases in the middle. In germline, CDR1 is SGHKS, CDR2 YYEKEE (reference sequence). The chain's CDR3 is CASSLGARGENQPQHF. CDR3 sequence (DNA): TGTGCCAGCAGCTTGGGGGCGAGAGGGGAGAATCAGCCCCAGCATTTT.

This chain uses TRBV11-2 with TRBJ1-1, with a possible D match to TRBD1 (6 bases). The CDR3 is made up of 13 amino acids. Germline CDR1 SGHAT, CDR2 FQNNGV. Trimming shortened V by 2 bases and J by 6 bases, and 10 bases separated the two germline ends. The CDR3 DNA follows: TGTGCCAGCAGCTTAATGCAGGGGCCTGAAGCTTTCTTT. This gives the protein CASSLMQGPEAFF.

This clone was seen once. The chain recombines TRBV5-1 with TRBJ2-2, with a weak D call TRBD2 (5 bases). There are 14 residues in the CDR3. Germline V CDR1 and CDR2: SGHRS, YFSETQ. V was clipped by 5 bases and J by 4 bases, with 12 bases between them. CDR3 nucleotide sequence: TGCGCCAGCAGACCGGGATGGGCCACCGGGGAGCTGTTTTTT. It encodes CASRPGWATGELFF.

The chain uses TRBV10-2 and TRBJ2-4; TRBD2 aligns across 9 bases. V trimming: 2 bases; J trimming: 1 base; junction bases outside the gene matches: 9. Per germline, CDR1 WSHSY and CDR2 SAAADI. The CDR3 is 18 residues long. DNA of the CDR3: TGCGCCAGCAGTGAGGTCGGCGGGGGGGCTGTTGCCAAAAACATTCAGTACTTC. It is translated as CASSEVGGGAVAKNIQYF.

The chain has TRBV7-2 and TRBJ2-3, with D perhaps matching TRBD2 (5 bases). This CDR3 region has 15 residues. The V end was cut by 5 bases, the J end by 6 bases, with 18 bases between. CDR1 is SGHTA and CDR2 is FQGNSA in the germline V gene. Written as DNA, the CDR3 is TGTGCCAGCAGCCCCGGCGGAGGAGGAGCGGATACGCAGTATTTT. The encoded protein is CASSPGGGGADTQYF.

The chain recombines TRBV4-2 with TRBJ2-7; no reliable D call. Germline lookup yields CDR1 LGHNA and CDR2 YNFKEQ. The CDR3 is made up of 12 amino acids. Deletions cut 0 bases from V and 3 bases from J, with 3 bases between. In nucleotides, the CDR3 is TGTGCCAGCAGCCAAGAGAGCTACGAGCAGTACTTC. It encodes CASSQESYEQYF.

The V and J genes are TRBV5-4 and TRBJ1-2, with 8 bases identical to TRBD1. CDR1 and CDR2 (germline): SGHNT, YYREEE (reference sequence). There are 12 residues in the CDR3. J gave up 8 bases and V 6 bases, and 6 bases lay outside the gene matches. CDR3 DNA sequence: TGTGCCAGCACCAGGGGGCAGGAAGGCTACACCTTC. Translated, it gives CASTRGQEGYTF.

The chain recombines TRBV6-2 or TRBV6-3 with TRBJ2-7, with 7 bases lining up with TRBD2. After removal of 0 bases from V and 1 base from J, the junction contained 6 bases not matched to a gene. From germline, CDR1 is MNHEY and CDR2 SVGEGT. This CDR3 is 16 amino acids long. The CDR3 coding sequence is TGTGCCAGCAGTTACTCGAAGACGGGGGGATCCTACGAGCAGTACTTC. Translated, it gives CASSYSKTGGSYEQYF.

V usage is TRBV3-1 (or the pseudogene TRBV3-2) and J usage is TRBJ1-1; D not certain. Germline assignment: CDR1 LGHDT and CDR2 YNNKEL (reference sequence). CDR3 length: 15 amino acids. Trimming removed 4 bases at V and 0 bases at J, with 12 bases between. The CDR3 DNA is TGTGCCAGCAGCCCCGAAGCAAGGTTGAACACTGAAGCTTTCTTT. Translating gives CASSPEARLNTEAFF.

The J gene is TRBJ2-4, the V gene TRBV5-6; D is undetermined. Germline CDR1 and CDR2: SGHDT and YYEEEE. V was cut by 3 bases and J by 0 bases, with 13 bases left in between. This CDR3 has 16 residues. Here the CDR3 reads CASSSSMTLAKNIQYF. In nucleotides, the CDR3 is TGTGCCAGCAGCTCCTCGATGACTCTAGCCAAAAACATTCAGTACTTC.

This clone turned up a few times. The chain combines TRBV11-3 with TRBJ2-1; 7 positions match TRBD2. CDR1 is SGHNT, CDR2 YENEEA, per germline. The CDR3 spans 16 residues. Trimming took 5 bases from V and 4 from J; bases not matched to a gene: 11. CDR3 region: CASSPKARAGYNEQFF. The DNA of the CDR3 is TGTGCCAGCAGCCCAAAAGCCAGAGCGGGGTACAATGAGCAGTTCTTC.

The CDR3 here is CASSQEGGQRSYNEQFF. The CDR3 DNA follows: TGTGCCAGCAGCCAAGAGGGGGGACAGCGCTCCTACAATGAGCAGTTCTTC. The chain has TRBV3-1 (or the pseudogene TRBV3-2) and TRBJ2-1; tentatively, D is TRBD1 (7 bases). Trimming left V 0 bases short and J 0 bases short, with 12 bases between. The CDR3 has 17 amino acids. From germline, CDR1 is LGHDT and CDR2 YNNKEL (reference sequence).

J is TRBJ2-7 and V is TRBV19; 10 nucleotides match TRBD1. V was clipped by 3 bases and J by 3 bases; unmatched bases: 8. Germline CDR1 LNHDA, CDR2 SQIVND (reference sequence). This CDR3 has 16 residues. The CDR3 DNA follows: TGTGCCAGTAGTATTTTGTTCGGGACAGGGGTCTACGAGCAGTACTTC. Protein sequence: CASSILFGTGVYEQYF.

V is TRBV7-8 and J is TRBJ2-7, with 8 bases lining up with TRBD1. This CDR3 region has 14 residues. After removal of 1 base from V and 3 bases from J, the junction contained 2 bases not matched to a gene. CDR1 and CDR2 (germline): SGHVS, FQNEAQ. The CDR3 DNA sequence: TGTGCCAGCAGCTTAGGAGACAGGGGCTACGAGCAGTACTTC. Translation: CASSLGDRGYEQYF.

The CDR3 DNA sequence: TGTGCCAGCAGCGGGACCACCAATGAGCAGTTCTTC. Translating gives CASSGTTNEQFF. The V call is TRBV11-2, the J call TRBJ2-1; the D gene could be TRBD1 or TRBD2 (5 bases each). Deletions cut 5 bases from V and 6 bases from J, with 8 bases between. The CDR3 has 12 residues. CDR1 and CDR2 (germline): SGHAT, FQNNGV. The variable domain in full, with the rest retrieved from reference TRBV11-2 and TRBJ2-1, is EAGVAQSPRYKIIEKRQSVAFWCNPISGHATLYWYQQILGQGPKLLIQFQNNGVVDDSQLPKDRFSAERLKGVDSTLKIQPAKLEDSAVYLCASSGTTNEQFFGPGTRLTVL.

The rearrangement links TRBV30 to TRBJ1-1, with D tentatively TRBD1 (5 bases). V was trimmed by 1 base and J by 3 bases, leaving 9 bases between them. CDR3 length equals 13 residues. The germline V gene encodes CDR1 GTSNPN and CDR2 SVGIG (reference sequence). The CDR3 protein is CAWSGGAHTEAFF. Written as DNA, the CDR3 is TGTGCCTGGAGTGGCGGGGCCCACACTGAAGCTTTCTTT.